Reported below is one T cell receptor beta chain. Original data processing: Estimation of nucleated cell counts was performed using reference gene primer amplification. Profiled with immunoSEQ multiplex PCR; TCRdb holds only in-frame clones, not every one. V and J calls and clone size are those listed in that table; D and trimming were worked out from the DNA. The repertoire holds approximately 51,000 clones, with more than 80% as singletons. This entry comes from a study of blood T cell repertoires in COVID-19. Across the whole study: The United States, Italy and Spain supplied acute and convalescent COVID-19 samples. T cells, B-cell-depleted T cells, or PBMCs provided the cDNA or gDNA that served as material.

The length of the CDR3 is 15 residues. V lost 4 bases and J lost 3; bases outside the gene matches: 5. The germline CDR1 and CDR2 sequences are MNHEY and SVGAGI. Material for sequencing was peripheral blood. V and J are TRBV6-5 and TRBJ2-7, with 11 bases that match TRBD2. This clonotype originated in a man aged 65 to 85 with active COVID-19. CDR3 sequence (DNA): TGTGCCAGCAGTTCTAGGGGACTAGCGGTCTACGAGCAGTACTTC. The encoded protein is CASSSRGLAVYEQYF.